This TCR gamma chain was identified during a study of γδ T cells in repeated Plasmodium falciparum infection. Vgamma9/Vdelta2+ and Vdelta2-negative gammadelta T cells were flow-sorted from PBMC for bulk sequencing. TCRdb processed the multiplex PCR reads again with the CATT caller. Of some 30,000 gamma-chain clones in the sample, roughly 1.4% are singletons; the top ten hold 15% to 20%. This clone was seen ten or more times. V lost 0 bases to trimming and J lost 1 base; unmatched junction nucleotides: 3. Germline CDR1 is VTNTFY and CDR2 is YDVSTARD (reference sequence). This CDR3 has 14 residues. The J gene is TRGJ1 or TRGJ2, the V gene TRGV3. What was sequenced was gamma-delta T cells from blood. The receptor comes from a pool of human donors (malaria-infected and uninfected, not separated). The CDR3 is CATWDRLNYYKKLF. CDR3 coding DNA: TGTGCCACCTGGGACAGGCTCAATTATTATAAGAAACTCTTT.